This entry lists 32 T cell receptor beta chains sequenced from one sample in a study of Ad26.COV2.S vaccination and SARS-CoV-2 variants. Treatment given: roughly 19 received Ad26.COV2.S at low or high dose, single or two shots; roughly 5 received placebo; per-sample allocation not given. Day 63 after the first injection of vaccine or placebo was the sampling time. The method was immunoSEQ multiplex PCR; TCRdb's version includes in-frame clones alone and lacks a portion of them. The repertoire consists of about 430,000 clones, with 75% to 95% occurring once and the leading ten covering 9% to 15%. Source: peripheral blood, taken in a trial of Ad26.COV2.S vaccine versus placebo. The receptors here all came from a person between 18 and 65 years old who received the Ad26.COV2.S COVID-19 vaccine or a placebo.

This sequence joins TRBV29-1 and TRBJ2-7; the match to TRBD1 covers 7 bases. The CDR3 totals 12 residues. Germline assignment: CDR1 SQVTM and CDR2 ANQGSEA. V was pared by 7 bases and J by 2 bases, with 5 bases of the junction left unmatched. In DNA, the CDR3 is TGCAGCGCCCTGGGACAGACCTACGAGCAGTACTTC. Its translation: CSALGQTYEQYF.

The rearrangement joins TRBV7-9 to TRBJ2-3; 7 bases match TRBD1. The CDR3 extends over 17 amino acids. The germline CDR1 and CDR2 sequences are SEHNR and FQNEAQ (reference sequence). Trimming took 4 bases from V and 3 from J; bases not matched to a gene: 13. The CDR3 DNA reads TGTGCCAGCAGCTCGAGCCTAAGGGGGCGAGTAACAGATACGCAGTATTTT. This sequence encodes CASSSSLRGRVTDTQYF.

The chain employs TRBV7-8 and TRBJ2-1; weak D call: TRBD1 (6 bases). The CDR3 covers 12 residues. Germline CDR1 SGHVS, CDR2 FQNEAQ. Trimming cost V 2 bases and J 7 bases, with 6 bases left between them. The CDR3 sequence: CASSLQGNEQFF. The CDR3 nucleotides read TGTGCCAGCAGCTTACAGGGGAATGAGCAGTTCTTC. The full variable domain, completed using reference TRBV7-8 and TRBJ2-1, is GAGVSQSPRYKVAKRGQDVALRCDPISGHVSLFWYQQALGQGPEFLTYFQNEAQLDKSGLPSDRFFAERPEGSVSTLKIQRTQQEDSAVYLCASSLQGNEQFFGPGTRLTVL.

In this sample, this clone turned up once. V and J are TRBV6-2 or TRBV6-3 and TRBJ2-1; D remains ambiguous. Trimming removed 5 bases at V and 4 bases at J, with 9 bases between. Germline values: CDR1 MNHEY, CDR2 SVGEGT. The CDR3 length is 13 residues. CDR3 amino acids: CASSLRIYNEQFF. The CDR3 DNA follows: TGTGCCAGCAGTCTACGGATTTACAATGAGCAGTTCTTC.

The chain uses TRBV30 and TRBJ1-1; 10 nucleotides match TRBD1. The CDR3 is made up of 12 amino acids. CDR1 GTSNPN and CDR2 SVGIG come from the germline V gene (reference sequence). V trimming: 5 bases; J trimming: 3 bases; junction bases outside the gene matches: 0. The CDR3 nucleotides are TGTGCCTGGGGGACAGGGGACACTGAAGCTTTCTTT. Its translation is CAWGTGDTEAFF.

The V gene is TRBV5-1, the J gene TRBJ2-7; the D call may be TRBD1 or TRBD2 (5 bases each). V dropped 0 bases and J dropped 3 bases, with 13 bases sitting between them. CDR1 is SGHRS and CDR2 is YFSETQ in the germline V gene. The CDR3 length is 15 residues. CDR3 nucleotides: TGCGCCAGCAGCTTGGGTGGGACGACAAGCTACGAGCAGTACTTC. Its translation: CASSLGGTTSYEQYF.

This clone occurred once. The rearrangement uses TRBV18 and TRBJ2-3; maybe TRBD2 (6 bases). CDR3 length: 15 amino acids. Germline V gives CDR1 KGHSH, CDR2 LQKENI. V shed 6 bases and J shed 2 bases, with 15 bases lying between them. CDR3 region: CASSPGGRITDTQYF. As DNA, the CDR3 is TGTGCCAGCTCTCCGGGTGGGAGGATCACAGATACGCAGTATTTT.

This clone was seen only a few times. The CDR3 spells CASSPTGDGNQPQHF. The DNA of the CDR3 is TGTGCCAGCTCACCTACAGGGGATGGCAATCAGCCCCAGCATTTT. The chain employs TRBV18 and TRBJ1-5, with TRBD1 matching 7 bases. The CDR3 covers 15 residues. V shed 3 bases and J 2 bases; nucleotides not matched to a gene: 4. Germline lookup yields CDR1 KGHSH and CDR2 LQKENI. Full variable domain (remainder filled in from reference TRBV18 and TRBJ1-5): NAGVMQNPRHLVRRRGQEARLRCSPMKGHSHVYWYRQLPEEGLKFMVYLQKENIIDESGMPKERFSAEFPKEGPSILRIQQVVRGDSAAYFCASSPTGDGNQPQHFGDGTRLSIL.

The V and J genes are TRBV18 and TRBJ1-2; 9 bases fit TRBD1. This CDR3 region has 15 residues. V was clipped by 0 bases and J by 12 bases; unmatched bases: 11. Germline CDR1 KGHSH, CDR2 LQKENI. DNA for the CDR3: TGTGCCAGCTCACCACCGACAGGGGGTTTATTGGGCGACACCTTC. This gives the protein CASSPPTGGLLGDTF.

In its sample, this clone was seen once. The same CDR3 arises from other DNA sequences in this sample as well. J is TRBJ1-5 and V is TRBV18; 8 positions agree with TRBD1. The length of the CDR3 is 14 residues. J gave up 5 bases and V 3 bases, and 3 bases lay outside the gene matches. Germline values: CDR1 KGHSH, CDR2 LQKENI. The CDR3 sequence is CASSPAGGDQPQHF. CDR3 DNA sequence: TGTGCCAGCTCACCCGCAGGGGGCGATCAGCCCCAGCATTTT.

The gene calls are TRBV7-8 and TRBJ1-4, with D possibly matching TRBD1 (5 bases). This CDR3 is 15 amino acids long. Trimming removed 4 bases at V and 5 bases at J, with 14 bases between. The germline CDR1 and CDR2 sequences are SGHVS and FQNEAQ. The CDR3 sequence: CASSSTGPRNEKLFF. For the CDR3, the DNA is TGTGCCAGCAGCTCCACAGGACCTCGGAATGAAAAACTGTTTTTT.

CDR3 sequence: CASSFSTGGFYNEQFF. For the CDR3, the DNA is TGCGCCAGCAGCTTCTCAACAGGGGGCTTTTACAATGAGCAGTTCTTC. This rearrangement joins TRBV5-1 to TRBJ2-1; 9 positions match TRBD1. The CDR3 has 16 residues. Germline lookup yields CDR1 SGHRS and CDR2 YFSETQ. The J segment lost 4 bases and the V segment lost 2 bases, leaving 7 bases of the junction unmatched. Full variable domain (missing parts from reference TRBV5-1 and TRBJ2-1): KAGVTQTPRYLIKTRGQQVTLSCSPISGHRSVSWYQQTPGQGLQFLFEYFSETQRNKGNFPGRFSGRQFSNSRSEMNVSTLELGDSALYLCASSFSTGGFYNEQFFGPGTRLTVL.

The chain combines TRBV9 with TRBJ1-1, with D tentatively TRBD1 (6 bases). Deletions cut 4 bases from V and 4 bases from J, with 14 bases between. Germline values: CDR1 SGDLS, CDR2 YYNGEE. The CDR3 spans 14 residues. The CDR3 DNA follows: TGTGCCAGCAGCTTTGGGGGCGCCGGCACTGAAGCTTTCTTT. It yields the protein CASSFGGAGTEAFF.

The chain couples TRBV30 to TRBJ1-5, with 8 bases matching TRBD1. Per germline, CDR1 GTSNPN and CDR2 SVGIG (reference sequence). With V trimmed by 0 bases and J by 0 bases, 7 bases remained unmatched. This CDR3 contains 17 residues. In DNA, the CDR3 is TGTGCCTGGAGTGTAGGGCAGGGGGCACCTAGCAATCAGCCCCAGCATTTT. Protein sequence: CAWSVGQGAPSNQPQHF.

This chain uses TRBV7-6 with TRBJ2-2, with 11 positions matching TRBD2. This CDR3 is 19 amino acids long. Per the germline V gene, CDR1 is SGHVS and CDR2 is FNYEAQ. V dropped 0 bases and J dropped 0; count of bases not matched to a gene: 6. CDR3 protein: CASSLAFTSGRTNTGELFF. The CDR3 coding sequence is TGTGCCAGCAGCTTAGCGTTTACTAGCGGGAGAACGAACACCGGGGAGCTGTTTTTT. Full variable domain (outside the CDR3, taken from reference TRBV7-6 and TRBJ2-2): GAGVSQSPRYKVTKRGQDVALRCDPISGHVSLYWYRQALGQGPEFLTYFNYEAQQDKSGLPNDRFSAERPEGSISTLTIQRTEQRDSAMYRCASSLAFTSGRTNTGELFFGEGSRLTVL.

This chain joins TRBV11-2 and TRBJ2-7, with TRBD2 matching over 10 bases. CDR1 SGHAT and CDR2 FQNNGV come from the germline V gene. The CDR3 extends over 14 amino acids. V lost 5 bases, J lost 7 bases, and 8 bases stayed unmatched. CDR3 coding DNA: TGTGCCAGCAGCACCCTATCTAGCGGGAGTGAGCAGTACTTC. Residues: CASSTLSSGSEQYF.

This chain uses TRBV6-5 with TRBJ1-4, with 7 bases lining up with TRBD1. CDR1 MNHEY and CDR2 SVGAGI come from the germline V gene. V lost 6 bases and J lost 8; bases outside the gene matches: 6. This CDR3 has 13 residues. CDR3 sequence reads: CASSRQGEEKLFF. CDR3 coding DNA: TGTGCCAGCAGCAGACAGGGAGAAGAAAAACTGTTTTTT.

About this clone itself: This CDR3 is also generated by other DNA sequences in the sample. This sequence joins TRBV30 and TRBJ2-1, with TRBD2 matching over 9 bases. This CDR3 contains 14 residues. V shed 0 bases and J 7 bases; nucleotides not matched to a gene: 4. CDR1 GTSNPN and CDR2 SVGIG come from the germline V gene (reference sequence). The CDR3 reads CAWSVGAGGNEQFF. CDR3 DNA sequence: TGTGCCTGGAGTGTTGGTGCGGGAGGGAATGAGCAGTTCTTC.

The gene calls are TRBV5-6 and TRBJ2-3, with D perhaps given as TRBD1 or TRBD2 (5 bases each). The CDR3 is 14 residues long. Germline V gene sequence: CDR1 SGHDT, CDR2 YYEEEE. V lost 0 bases to trimming and J lost 4 bases, with 9 bases between them. CDR3 bases: TGTGCCAGCAGCTTGGATGGGACCGCAGATACGCAGTATTTT. Protein product: CASSLDGTADTQYF.

V usage is TRBV7-9 and J usage is TRBJ2-7; no clear D gene. CDR1 and CDR2 from the germline V gene are SEHNR and FQNEAQ (reference sequence). V was trimmed by 4 bases and J by 2 bases, leaving 18 bases between them. The CDR3 is 16 residues long. CDR3 protein: CASSWFTQTNPYEQYF. For the CDR3, the DNA is TGTGCCAGCAGCTGGTTCACACAGACAAACCCCTACGAGCAGTACTTC.

The J gene is TRBJ1-5, the V gene TRBV4-1; no clear D. Per the germline V gene, CDR1 is MGHRA and CDR2 is YSYEKL. V was clipped by 1 base and J by 1 base, with 8 bases between them. This CDR3 is 15 amino acids long. The CDR3 reads CASSQGTGSNQPQHF. The DNA for the CDR3 is TGCGCCAGCAGCCAAGGGACGGGGAGCAATCAGCCCCAGCATTTT.

The rearrangement links TRBV3-1 (or the pseudogene TRBV3-2) to TRBJ2-6, with unresolved D. The CDR3 loop spans 13 amino acids. The V and J ends lost 0 bases and 3 bases respectively, with 0 bases between them. From germline, CDR1 is LGHDT and CDR2 YNNKEL (reference sequence). The CDR3 region is CASSQDGANVLTF. In nucleotides, the CDR3 is TGTGCCAGCAGCCAAGATGGGGCCAACGTCCTGACTTTC.

The rearrangement uses TRBV7-2 and TRBJ1-1; the D gene is possibly TRBD1 (6 bases). The ends were cut back, 7 bases at V and 1 base at J, with 19 bases in the middle. From germline, CDR1 is SGHTA and CDR2 FQGNSA. CDR3 length: 16 amino acids. The CDR3 protein is CASKGGPGHPNTEAFF. The CDR3 DNA reads TGTGCCAGCAAAGGGGGTCCGGGACACCCGAACACTGAAGCTTTCTTT.

The rearrangement uses TRBV7-2 and TRBJ2-6, with D tentatively TRBD2 (6 bases). The germline gives CDR1 SGHTA, CDR2 FQGNSA. This CDR3 spans 17 amino acids. Trimming shortened V by 1 base and J by 3 bases, and 13 bases separated the two germline ends. Here the CDR3 reads CASSLVSGVGGANVLTF. The CDR3 region has the DNA TGTGCCAGCAGCTTAGTATCGGGGGTTGGTGGGGCCAACGTCCTGACTTTC.

The CDR3 here is CASSSGGGGYEQYF. CDR3 coding DNA: TGTGCCAGCAGTTCCGGGGGTGGGGGCTACGAGCAGTACTTC. This chain links TRBV11-2 with TRBJ2-7; D may be TRBD2 (6 bases). V lost 6 bases, J lost 3 bases, and 15 bases lay in between. The CDR3 has 14 residues. Germline V CDR1 and CDR2: SGHAT, FQNNGV.

This clone came up once. V usage is TRBV29-1 and J usage is TRBJ2-7, with a weak D call TRBD1 (6 bases). V was clipped by 7 bases and J by 2 bases, with 15 bases between them. CDR3 length: 13 amino acids. The germline V gene encodes CDR1 SQVTM and CDR2 ANQGSEA. CDR3 coding DNA: TGCAGCGCTTGGGGGCCAGGAACCTACGAGCAGTACTTC. It yields the protein CSAWGPGTYEQYF.

This chain connects TRBV18 to TRBJ2-7; the match to TRBD2 covers 7 bases. This CDR3 has 12 residues. From germline, CDR1 is KGHSH and CDR2 LQKENI. The V and J ends lost 6 bases and 1 base, in that order; junction bases with no gene match: 0. In DNA form, the CDR3 reads TGTGCCAGCTCCGGGGGGTCCTACGAGCAGTACTTC. It translates to CASSGGSYEQYF.

This sequence joins TRBV18 and TRBJ1-1, with a possible D match to TRBD1 (6 bases). V was pared by 3 bases and J by 0 bases, with 17 bases between. Germline V gene sequence: CDR1 KGHSH, CDR2 LQKENI. This CDR3 is 17 amino acids long. CDR3 nucleotide sequence: TGTGCCAGCTCACCCCCGTCGGGGGCGGTCTTGAACACTGAAGCTTTCTTT. Residues: CASSPPSGAVLNTEAFF.

The CDR3 nucleotides are TGTGCCAGCAGTGAAGGGGGGCTGTCCGGCTCCTACGAGCAGTACTTC. It yields the protein CASSEGGLSGSYEQYF. The V call is TRBV2, the J call TRBJ2-7; TRBD1 might be the D (6 bases). The CDR3 has 16 residues. Looked up from germline, CDR1 is SNHLY and CDR2 is FYNNEI. The ends were cut back, 1 base at V and 0 bases at J, with 13 bases in the middle.

This chain links TRBV6-2 or TRBV6-3 with TRBJ2-3; 10 bases align to TRBD2. This CDR3 spans 18 amino acids. Per the germline V gene, CDR1 is MNHEY and CDR2 is SVGEGT. The ends lost 6 bases at V and 2 bases at J; junction bases unmatched: 14. The CDR3 loop is CASSSLKLAGRATDTQYF. The CDR3 region has the DNA TGTGCCAGCAGCTCTCTAAAACTAGCGGGAAGGGCCACAGATACGCAGTATTTT.

The chain links TRBV19 to TRBJ2-7; TRBD2 agrees at 7 bases. Germline values: CDR1 LNHDA, CDR2 SQIVND (reference sequence). Trimming at V came to 5 bases and at J to 3 bases, leaving 4 bases not matched to a gene. This CDR3 contains 13 residues. DNA of the CDR3: TGTGCCAGTAGTCGGGCGGGGGACTACGAGCAGTACTTC. Protein product: CASSRAGDYEQYF.

The chain has TRBV29-1 and TRBJ2-3, with 7 bases fitting TRBD1. This CDR3 has 13 residues. V was pared by 7 bases and J by 2 bases, with 6 bases of the junction left unmatched. Germline V gene sequence: CDR1 SQVTM, CDR2 ANQGSEA. As DNA, the CDR3 is TGCAGCGAATTACAGGGGACCACAGATACGCAGTATTTT. This sequence encodes CSELQGTTDTQYF.